This T cell receptor (beta chain) was recovered during a study of blood T cell repertoires in COVID-19. As for the study in general: Samples representing acute and convalescent COVID-19 were sourced from the United States, Italy and Spain. The cDNA or gDNA used as material had been derived from T cells, B-cell-depleted T cells, or PBMCs.

Germline assignment: CDR1 LNHNV and CDR2 YYDKDF (reference sequence). The CDR3 has 16 amino acids. The V and J ends lost 1 base and 7 bases respectively, with 16 bases between them. As originally analysed: Estimation of nucleated cell counts relied on the amplification of reference gene primers. Sequenced by immunoSEQ multiplex PCR; TCRdb stores in-frame clones only, minus some. V and J calls and clone size come straight from that table; D and trimming were deduced from the DNA. In the table there are 150,000 to 200,000 clones, around nine tenths of which are singletons. This chain links TRBV15 with TRBJ2-2; D is possibly TRBD2 (6 bases). The receptor was derived from a young man with active or convalescent COVID-19. The sample consisted of peripheral blood. The CDR3 DNA is TGTGCCACCAGCAGAGCCCGCCCGGGAGCGGGCGGGGAGCTGTTTTTT. Protein: CATSRARPGAGGELFF.